Each of the 32 T cell receptor beta chains below was sequenced from the same sample in a study of spatial heterogeneity in lung cancer. Time point of the sample: sample taken at primary tumor resection. Unsorted samples of tumor, nontumor lung or frozen PBMC had their whole RNA sequenced. TCRdb ran MiXCR on the 5' RACE reads and lists one entry per CDR3 protein. The sample yields around 92,000 distinct CDR3 sequences, approximately 12% seen once. This material consisted of PBMCs, taken at surgery. All receptors derive from a male donor with early-stage non-small cell lung cancer.

V usage is TRBV6-2 or TRBV6-3 and J usage is TRBJ1-5, with D perhaps matching TRBD1 (6 bases). The CDR3 consists of 19 residues. Germline V gives CDR1 MNHEY, CDR2 SVGEGT. The germline V and J ends were trimmed by 0 bases and 0 bases, with 18 bases remaining between them. The CDR3 nucleotides read TGTGCCAGCAGTTACTCTGTACAGGGAAGATCCTATAGCAATCAGCCCCAGCATTTT. Translating it yields CASSYSVQGRSYSNQPQHF.

The rearrangement joins TRBV7-2 to TRBJ1-5; D is ambiguous. The CDR3 runs to 16 residues. CDR1 is SGHTA and CDR2 is FQGNSA in the germline V gene. Trimming took off 0 bases at V and 0 bases at J, with 9 bases between the two ends. As DNA, the CDR3 is TGTGCCAGCAGCTTAGCAACGGCCATTAGCAATCAGCCCCAGCATTTT. It yields the protein CASSLATAISNQPQHF.

In its sample, this clonotype was seen many times. V is TRBV7-9 and J is TRBJ2-7; 7 positions agree with TRBD1. There are 14 residues in the CDR3. Trimming took 5 bases from V and 0 from J; bases not matched to a gene: 4. Germline CDR1 is SEHNR and CDR2 is FQNEAQ (reference sequence). CDR3 residues: CASSPDRSSYEQYF. Written as DNA, the CDR3 is TGTGCCAGCAGCCCGGACAGGAGCTCCTACGAGCAGTACTTC.

This rearrangement joins TRBV10-3 to TRBJ1-5; D gene ambiguous. V was clipped by 0 bases and J by 0 bases, with 9 bases between them. CDR3 size: 16 residues. Looked up from germline, CDR1 is ENHRY and CDR2 is SYGVKD. The CDR3 here is CAISESNVDSNQPQHF. In nucleotides, the CDR3 is TGTGCCATCAGTGAGTCAAACGTGGATAGCAATCAGCCCCAGCATTTT.

This chain uses TRBV11-2 with TRBJ1-1, with a weak D call TRBD1 (6 bases). The germline V gene has CDR1 SGHAT and CDR2 FQNNGV. CDR3 length: 13 amino acids. V was pared by 7 bases and J by 5 bases, with 14 bases between. As DNA, the CDR3 is TGTGCCAGCACGCAGCAAAGGGGGACTGAAGCTTTCTTT. It codes for CASTQQRGTEAFF.

This chain connects TRBV4-3 to TRBJ2-2; possibly TRBD1 for D (6 bases). Trimming took 0 bases from V and 4 from J, leaving 9 bases between them. Germline V lookup: CDR1 LGHNA, CDR2 YSLEER. The CDR3 is made up of 15 amino acids. The CDR3 nucleotides are TGCGCCAGCAGCCAAGATACAGGGCCCACCGGGGAGCTGTTTTTT. Its translation is CASSQDTGPTGELFF.

This clonotype was seen ten or more times. V and J are TRBV7-8 and TRBJ1-1, with 8 bases aligning to TRBD1. The CDR3 has 17 residues. V dropped 5 bases and J dropped 0; count of bases not matched to a gene: 11. Germline assignment: CDR1 SGHVS and CDR2 FQNEAQ. As DNA, the CDR3 is TGTGCCAGCAGCACCGGTGACAGGGGACGAGTGAACACTGAAGCTTTCTTT. This sequence encodes CASSTGDRGRVNTEAFF.

This clonotype occurred many times. The chain is built from TRBV5-1 and TRBJ2-1; TRBD2 aligns across 15 bases. Germline V gene data show CDR1 as SGHRS and CDR2 as YFSETQ. The CDR3 length is 20 residues. Losses at the gene ends were 4 bases for V and 2 bases for J; bases not matched to a gene: 13. The DNA of the CDR3 is TGCGCCAGCAGCCGCTTAGGGACTAGCGGGAGGTATCCAACCTACAATGAGCAGTTCTTC. This encodes CASSRLGTSGRYPTYNEQFF.

This clonotype appeared a few times. The rearrangement links TRBV20-1 to TRBJ1-6; 9 bases are a match to TRBD1. The V and J ends lost 6 bases and 4 bases, in that order; junction bases with no gene match: 4. Germline lookup yields CDR1 DFQATT and CDR2 SNEGSKA (reference sequence). CDR3 length: 14 residues. As DNA, the CDR3 is TGCAGTGCCCGGACAGGGGAATATAATTCACCCCTCCACTTT. Translation gives CSARTGEYNSPLHF.

This clonotype was detected many times. The genes are TRBV29-1 and TRBJ2-3; D possibly corresponds to TRBD1 (5 bases). Trimming cost V 1 base and J 3 bases, with 11 bases left between them. The germline gives CDR1 SQVTM, CDR2 ANQGSEA. This CDR3 contains 14 residues. The CDR3 sequence: CSVEVRAGTDTQYF. The CDR3 nucleotides read TGCAGCGTTGAAGTCAGGGCAGGAACAGATACGCAGTATTTT.

The chain uses TRBV10-3 and TRBJ1-1; 9 positions agree with TRBD1. Germline V gives CDR1 ENHRY, CDR2 SYGVKD. This CDR3 is 14 amino acids long. The junction had 3 bases not matched to a gene; V was cut back by 6 bases and J by 1 base. The CDR3 coding sequence is TGTGCCATCAGCACAGGGGGCTCGAACACTGAAGCTTTCTTT. It specifies CAISTGGSNTEAFF.

The sample holds a few counts of this clonotype. The chain carries TRBV5-1 and TRBJ2-3, with 9 bases identical to TRBD2. CDR1 and CDR2 (germline): SGHRS, YFSETQ. V was pared by 2 bases and J by 4 bases, with 11 bases of the junction left unmatched. The CDR3 spans 17 residues. This chain's CDR3 is CASSFEGIAGVADTQYF. In nucleotides, the CDR3 is TGCGCCAGCAGCTTCGAGGGCATAGCGGGAGTAGCAGATACGCAGTATTTT. The full variable domain, completed using reference TRBV5-1 and TRBJ2-3, is KAGVTQTPRYLIKTRGQQVTLSCSPISGHRSVSWYQQTPGQGLQFLFEYFSETQRNKGNFPGRFSGRQFSNSRSEMNVSTLELGDSALYLCASSFEGIAGVADTQYFGPGTRLTVL.

This clonotype was counted a few times. The rearrangement joins TRBV5-6 to TRBJ2-7; perhaps TRBD1 as D (5 bases). The germline V gene has CDR1 SGHDT and CDR2 YYEEEE. The CDR3 totals 15 residues. The V gene lost 2 bases and the J gene lost 4 bases, with 16 bases spanning the gap. In DNA form, the CDR3 reads TGTGCCAGCAGCTTTGGTGCAGGAAGGGGTTACGAGCAGTACTTC. Encoded protein: CASSFGAGRGYEQYF.

There are a few counts of this clonotype. The genes are TRBV7-2 and TRBJ2-3; tentative D call: TRBD2 (6 bases). There are 14 residues in the CDR3. V was pared by 1 base and J by 2 bases, with 7 bases between. Germline V lookup: CDR1 SGHTA, CDR2 FQGNSA. The CDR3 sequence: CASSLGGTTDTQYF. The CDR3 nucleotides are TGTGCCAGCAGCTTAGGCGGGACCACAGATACGCAGTATTTT. The full variable domain, its missing parts supplied by reference TRBV7-2 and TRBJ2-3, is GAGVSQSPSNKVTEKGKDVELRCDPISGHTALYWYRQSLGQGLEFLIYFQGNSAPDKSGLPSDRFSAERTGGSVSTLTIQRTQQEDSAVYLCASSLGGTTDTQYFGPGTRLTVL.

This clonotype was counted a few times. J is TRBJ2-3 and V is TRBV27, with 8 bases that match TRBD2. Germline V lookup: CDR1 MNHEY, CDR2 SMNVEV (reference sequence). This CDR3 is 16 amino acids long. Trimming cost V 4 bases and J 7 bases; bases outside gene matches: 13. In DNA, the CDR3 is TGTGCCAGCAGTTCCCCTCTTAGCGGGATCCCCTATACGCAGTATTTT. This sequence encodes CASSSPLSGIPYTQYF.

This clonotype was observed many times. This chain uses TRBV7-9 with TRBJ2-7; weak D call: TRBD2 (5 bases). With 2 bases removed from V and 2 bases from J, the gap between germline ends came to 19 bases. CDR1 is SEHNR and CDR2 is FQNEAQ in the germline V gene (reference sequence). The CDR3 totals 17 residues. CDR3 DNA sequence: TGTGCCAGCAGCTTAAGCGGAGAAGGCCGGAAGGCCTACGAGCAGTACTTC. It translates to CASSLSGEGRKAYEQYF.

The gene calls are TRBV7-2 and TRBJ1-2, with 7 nucleotides matching TRBD1. Germline CDR1 is SGHTA and CDR2 is FQGNSA. The CDR3 is made up of 17 amino acids. V dropped 4 bases and J dropped 0; count of bases not matched to a gene: 11. The CDR3 nucleotides are TGTGCCAGCAGCTCCAGGACAGGCGGGCGACCTAACTATGGCTACACCTTC. Translated: CASSSRTGGRPNYGYTF.

This clonotype was seen many times. This chain connects TRBV7-4 to TRBJ1-4; unclear D gene. V was clipped by 2 bases and J by 8 bases, with 18 bases between them. The CDR3 spans 16 residues. Germline lookup yields CDR1 SGHVT and CDR2 SQSDAQ. CDR3 region: CASSLKRPPGGEKLFF. Written as DNA, the CDR3 is TGTGCCAGCAGCTTAAAGCGGCCCCCAGGCGGGGAAAAACTGTTTTTT. The full variable domain, in which reference TRBV7-4 and TRBJ1-4 provide the parts outside the CDR3, is GAGVSQSPRYKVAKRGRDVALRCDSISGHVTLYWYRQTLGQGSEVLTYSQSDAQRDKSGRPSGRFSAERPERSVSTLKIQRTEQGDSAVYLCASSLKRPPGGEKLFFGSGTQLSVL.

The sample holds many counts of this clonotype. The chain is built from TRBV7-8 and TRBJ2-1; D may be TRBD1 or TRBD2 (5 bases each). This CDR3 is built from 13 residues. The V end lost 5 bases, the J end lost 10 bases, and 15 bases lay between the germline ends. The germline CDR1 and CDR2 sequences are SGHVS and FQNEAQ. The CDR3 sequence is CASSPGTGMEQFF. CDR3 sequence (DNA): TGTGCCAGCAGCCCTGGGACGGGGATGGAGCAGTTCTTC.

This clonotype was observed many times. The chain carries TRBV15 and TRBJ2-7; a weak D match, TRBD2 (5 bases). V gave up 3 bases and J gave up 4 bases, with 13 bases separating them. The V gene's germline CDR1 is LNHNV and CDR2 YYDKDF (reference sequence). CDR3 length: 14 amino acids. The CDR3 here is CATSSPERAYEQYF. The CDR3 DNA sequence: TGTGCCACCAGCAGCCCGGAGAGGGCTTACGAGCAGTACTTC. The full variable domain, with the rest looked up from reference TRBV15 and TRBJ2-7, is DAMVIQNPRYQVTQFGKPVTLSCSQTLNHNVMYWYQQKSSQAPKLLFHYYDKDFNNEADTPDNFQSRRPNTSFCFLDIRSPGLGDTAMYLCATSSPERAYEQYFGPGTRLTVT.

This clonotype was recorded a few times. The chain links TRBV9 to TRBJ2-2; TRBD2 aligns across 7 bases. CDR1 is SGDLS and CDR2 is YYNGEE in the germline V gene. V was clipped by 1 base and J by 3 bases; unmatched bases: 9. The CDR3 has 17 residues. The CDR3 bases are TGTGCCAGCAGCGTAAAGGTAGCGGGTCCTTACACCGGGGAGCTGTTTTTT. This codes for CASSVKVAGPYTGELFF.

This clonotype was observed a handful of times. The chain has TRBV29-1 and TRBJ1-2, with 7 bases fitting TRBD1. The junction had 6 bases not matched to a gene; V was cut back by 7 bases and J by 4 bases. CDR3 length: 12 residues. Germline-derived CDR1 and CDR2 are SQVTM and ANQGSEA. DNA of the CDR3: TGCAGCGCACGACAGGGAACCTATGGCTACACCTTC. Its protein product is CSARQGTYGYTF.

This chain uses TRBV20-1 with TRBJ2-7; 10 bases are a match to TRBD2. V was clipped by 6 bases and J by 5 bases; unmatched bases: 13. Looked up from germline, CDR1 is DFQATT and CDR2 is SNEGSKA (reference sequence). The CDR3 length is 15 residues. CDR3 sequence (DNA): TGCAGTGCCATACTAAAGCGGGGGGGCCTTGACGAGCAGTACTTC. Protein: CSAILKRGGLDEQYF.

The chain combines TRBV7-2 with TRBJ2-1; a possible D gene is TRBD1 (6 bases). V was cut by 4 bases and J by 2 bases, with 9 bases left in between. The CDR3 is 14 amino acids. Germline-derived CDR1 and CDR2 are SGHTA and FQGNSA. CDR3 in DNA: TGTGCCAGCAGCTCAGGGGTTCCCTACAATGAGCAGTTCTTC. Translating gives CASSSGVPYNEQFF.

The chain recombines TRBV3-1 with TRBJ2-5, with TRBD1 identical over 7 bases. Trimming removed 0 bases from V and 3 bases from J; junction bases left unmatched: 7. This CDR3 region has 16 residues. The V gene's germline CDR1 is LGHDT and CDR2 YNNKEL (reference sequence). Here the CDR3 reads CASSQELNRGEETQYF. The CDR3 DNA is TGTGCCAGCAGCCAAGAACTCAACAGGGGCGAAGAGACCCAGTACTTC.

This clonotype was seen many times. The rearrangement uses TRBV9 and TRBJ2-1; D is uncertain. CDR1 and CDR2 (germline): SGDLS, YYNGEE. The length of the CDR3 is 14 residues. V was trimmed by 0 bases and J by 5 bases, leaving 9 bases between them. Here the CDR3 DNA reads TGTGCCAGCAGCGTAGAGCCTTTTGACAATGAGCAGTTCTTC. Encoded protein: CASSVEPFDNEQFF. The complete variable domain, with remaining parts taken from reference TRBV9 and TRBJ2-1, reads DSGVTQTPKHLITATGQRVTLRCSPRSGDLSVYWYQQSLDQGLQFLIQYYNGEERAKGNILERFSAQQFPDLHSELNLSSLELGDSALYFCASSVEPFDNEQFFGPGTRLTVL.

This sequence joins TRBV7-2 and TRBJ2-7; 12 positions agree with TRBD2. J lost 6 bases, V lost 5 bases, and 5 bases had no gene match. The germline V gene encodes CDR1 SGHTA and CDR2 FQGNSA. The CDR3 spans 14 residues. CDR3 sequence: CASSRLAGAGEQYF. The CDR3, as DNA: TGTGCCAGCAGCCGACTAGCGGGAGCTGGCGAGCAGTACTTC.

This clonotype was observed at least ten times. The chain carries TRBV5-1 and TRBJ2-1, with 7 bases fitting TRBD1. With V trimmed by 4 bases and J by 8 bases, 15 bases remained unmatched. CDR3 size: 16 residues. Per the germline V gene, CDR1 is SGHRS and CDR2 is YFSETQ. In nucleotides, the CDR3 is TGCGCCAGCAGCCTCGGCTGGACAGGCGGCGGAGATGAGCAGTTCTTC. It translates to CASSLGWTGGGDEQFF.

This clonotype was observed a handful of times. This chain connects TRBV19 to TRBJ1-1; D remains unclear. The length of the CDR3 is 14 residues. Germline assignment: CDR1 LNHDA and CDR2 SQIVND (reference sequence). Trimming cost V 1 base and J 5 bases, with 11 bases left between them. The CDR3 nucleotides read TGTGCCAGTAGTATAGCCGGGCGCAGGACTGAAGCTTTCTTT. This encodes CASSIAGRRTEAFF.

This clonotype was picked up many times. The rearrangement uses TRBV6-6 and TRBJ1-1; 11 bases are shared with TRBD1. CDR1 MNHNY and CDR2 SVGAGI come from the germline V gene (reference sequence). There are 15 residues in the CDR3. J was trimmed by 3 bases and V by 5 bases; bases with no gene match: 5. CDR3 DNA sequence: TGTGCCAGCAGTGCCCGGACAGGGGGCCACACTGAAGCTTTCTTT. Encoded protein: CASSARTGGHTEAFF.

This clonotype turned up a few times. CDR3 region: CASSAPPMDRAAPGELFF. CDR3 sequence (DNA): TGCGCCAGCAGCGCACCCCCCATGGACAGGGCGGCCCCCGGGGAGCTGTTTTTT. This rearrangement joins TRBV5-1 to TRBJ2-2; TRBD1 matches at 8 bases. CDR3 length: 18 amino acids. Germline V gene sequence: CDR1 SGHRS, CDR2 YFSETQ. Losses at the gene ends were 4 bases for V and 6 bases for J; bases not matched to a gene: 17.

This sequence joins TRBV29-1 and TRBJ1-3; D gene unclear. Germline V gives CDR1 SQVTM, CDR2 ANQGSEA. Between the trimmed V and J ends, which lost 2 bases and 0 bases, there was a span of 8 bases. The CDR3 has 14 residues. The chain's CDR3 is CSVETPNSGNTIYF. The CDR3 nucleotides are TGCAGCGTTGAAACCCCCAACTCTGGAAACACCATATATTTT.